This T cell receptor (beta chain) was sequenced for a study of CD8+CD57+ T cells in acquired aplastic anemia. For the study at large: Sorted CD4+ plus CD8+ cells gave DNA averaging roughly 3 ug.

By flow cytometry, patients selected for sequencing had shown an expansion of CD8+CD57+ cells. Patients had not yet gotten any therapy when their blood was taken for sampling. The use of genomic DNA as template underpinned the TCR beta VDJ and CDR3 profiling. TCRdb redid the calling of the reads with MiXCR, one entry per CDR3 protein. The sample records 450,000 to 600,000 distinct CDR3 sequences, over 25% being singletons. Trimming took off 11 bases at V and 7 bases at J, with 24 bases between the two ends. Germline CDR1 reads MGHDK; CDR2 reads SYGVNS. The CDR3 is made up of 15 amino acids. This clonotype showed up just a few times.

V and J are TRBV25-1 and TRBJ1-5; D perhaps matches TRBD1 (5 bases). The receptor comes from a human donor with aplastic anemia. The sequencing sample was made of sorted CD4+, CD8+, or CD8+CD57+ T cells (not recorded which) from PBMCs. The CDR3: CAWSVAAGTGQPQHF. Here the CDR3 DNA reads TGTGCCTGGAGTGTTGCCGCAGGGACCGGCCAGCCCCAGCATTTT.